A selection of T cell receptor beta chains follows, all from one sample in a study of T cell responses to AZD1222 COVID-19 vaccine. The method was immunoSEQ multiplex PCR; TCRdb's version includes in-frame clones alone and lacks a portion of them. The sample carries tens of thousands of clones, around 90% recorded once. The sample was peripheral blood, taken 28 days after the second AZD1222 dose. Receptors were obtained from an adult who received the AZD1222 COVID-19 vaccine. Both conserved end residues are part of each CDR3. D genes are given only for firm matches. Not all rows give a size; the values are once, few, many and, for expanded clones, a class.

j_gene: TRBJ1-6
v_gene: TRBV3-1/TRBV3-2
abundance: .
d_gene: .
CDR3aa: CASSQSRSPLHF
CDR3nt: TGTGCCAGCAGCCAATCCCGTTCACCCCTCCACTTT

j_gene: TRBJ1-6
v_gene: TRBV9
abundance: .
d_gene: .
CDR3aa: CASSVAGRAGNSPLHF
CDR3nt: TGTGCCAGCAGCGTAGCTGGCAGGGCTGGGAATTCACCCCTCCACTTT

j_gene: TRBJ2-5
v_gene: TRBV18
abundance: once
d_gene: TRBD1
CDR3aa: CASSPMDRGVETQYF
CDR3nt: TGTGCCAGCTCACCGATGGACAGGGGCGTTGAGACCCAGTACTTC

j_gene: TRBJ2-3
v_gene: TRBV21-1
abundance: .
d_gene: .
CDR3aa: CASSNRGLAGDPDTQYF
CDR3nt: TGTGCCAGCAGCAACCGAGGACTAGCGGGAGACCCAGATACGCAGTATTTT

j_gene: TRBJ1-3
v_gene: TRBV7-8
abundance: .
d_gene: .
CDR3aa: CASSFPEGSSEDGNTIYF
CDR3nt: TGTGCCAGCAGCTTCCCGGAAGGATCCTCCGAAGATGGAAACACCATATATTTT

j_gene: TRBJ1-4
v_gene: TRBV6-5
abundance: .
d_gene: .
CDR3aa: CASKVTVTNEKLFF
CDR3nt: TGTGCCAGCAAAGTGACGGTAACTAATGAAAAACTGTTTTTT

j_gene: TRBJ1-6
v_gene: TRBV10-3
abundance: .
d_gene: TRBD1
CDR3aa: CAISEQGSSPLHF
CDR3nt: TGTGCCATCAGTGAACAGGGGAGTTCACCCCTCCACTTT

j_gene: TRBJ1-1
v_gene: TRBV27
abundance: few
d_gene: TRBD1
CDR3aa: CASSMDRANTEAFF
CDR3nt: TGTGCCAGCAGTATGGACAGGGCGAACACTGAAGCTTTCTTT

j_gene: TRBJ2-7
v_gene: TRBV5-4
abundance: .
d_gene: TRBD1
CDR3aa: CASSLTGQGSYEQYF
CDR3nt: TGTGCCAGCAGCTTGACTGGACAGGGGTCCTACGAGCAGTACTTC

j_gene: TRBJ2-7
v_gene: TRBV28
abundance: .
d_gene: TRBD1
CDR3aa: CASRLTGGSYEQYF
CDR3nt: TGTGCCAGCAGACTGACAGGGGGCTCCTACGAGCAGTACTTC

j_gene: TRBJ2-7
v_gene: TRBV11-2
abundance: .
d_gene: TRBD2
CDR3aa: CASSLGTSGSSYEQYF
CDR3nt: TGTGCCAGCAGCTTAGGGACTAGCGGCAGCTCCTACGAGCAGTACTTC

j_gene: TRBJ2-4
v_gene: TRBV28
abundance: .
d_gene: TRBD2
CDR3aa: CASRRTSGSMAKNIQYF
CDR3nt: TGTGCCAGCAGGCGGACTAGCGGGAGTATGGCCAAAAACATTCAGTACTTC

j_gene: TRBJ1-2
v_gene: TRBV7-9
abundance: .
d_gene: TRBD1
CDR3aa: CASSFTGGLYGYTF
CDR3nt: TGTGCCAGCAGCTTTACAGGGGGGCTATATGGCTACACCTTC

j_gene: TRBJ1-1
v_gene: TRBV30
abundance: .
d_gene: .
CDR3aa: CAGMAANTEAFF
CDR3nt: TGTGCCGGGATGGCGGCGAACACTGAAGCTTTCTTT

j_gene: TRBJ2-3
v_gene: TRBV24-1
abundance: .
d_gene: .
CDR3aa: CATSALGADTQYF
CDR3nt: TGTGCCACCAGTGCCTTAGGGGCAGATACGCAGTATTTT

j_gene: TRBJ2-7
v_gene: TRBV3-1/TRBV3-2
abundance: .
d_gene: .
CDR3aa: CASSQAPGARYEQYF
CDR3nt: TGTGCCAGCAGCCAAGCCCCGGGGGCCCGCTACGAGCAGTACTTC

j_gene: TRBJ1-4
v_gene: TRBV30
abundance: .
d_gene: TRBD1
CDR3aa: CALGRGGEKLFF
CDR3nt: TGTGCCCTAGGCAGGGGGGGAGAAAAACTGTTTTTT